This T cell receptor (beta chain) was sequenced for a study of shared clonotypes between healthy human individuals. Terminally differentiated effector memory CD45RA+ cells were excluded from the naive CD8 cells, which were CD45RO-negative and positively selected for CCR7. The input for sorted-subset replicate PCRs was approximately 210 ng DNA, 30,000 or so T cell genomes. Profiled with immunoSEQ multiplex PCR; TCRdb holds only in-frame clones, not every one. The sample lists 600,000 or so clones, roughly 98% occurring once. Notes on this clone: Its target is not known.

Regarding the study as a whole: Only blood was sampled; tissue repertoires likely differ. Clonotype sharing across donors was expected to vary with sequencing depth.

The specimen sequenced was naive CD8+ T cells sorted from blood. This TCR was recovered from a man aged 25 to 45 in good health.

In DNA, the CDR3 is TGTGCCACCAGCAGAGCCCCTAGCGAGCAGTACTTC. Its translation: CATSRAPSEQYF. The J gene is TRBJ2-7, the V gene TRBV15; D is uncertain. Germline loops: CDR1 LNHNV, CDR2 YYDKDF (reference sequence). V was pared by 1 base and J by 6 bases, with 7 bases between. The CDR3 length is 12 residues.